This TCR beta chain appears in the sequencing data of a study of monozygotic twins with inflammatory bowel disease. Study-level points and caveats: Fewer clonotypes were shared with others by IBD patients than by healthy twins, especially with disease activity.

Notes on this clonotype: What it binds is not known.

TCRdb re-called the 5' RACE reads; every CDR3 protein appears as one record, without DNA. The listing contains 350,000 to 550,000 distinct CDR3 sequences. This CDR3 has 12 amino acids. The V gene's germline CDR1 is SGDLS and CDR2 YYNGEE. The receptor comes from a human donor with ulcerative colitis or Crohn's disease, or a healthy co-twin of an affected twin (not recorded which). The sample taken for sequencing was blood. This chain uses TRBV9 with TRBJ2-7. Here the CDR3 reads CASSAAGGEQYF. The whole variable domain, filled in from reference TRBV9 and TRBJ2-7, reads DSGVTQTPKHLITATGQRVTLRCSPRSGDLSVYWYQQSLDQGLQFLIQYYNGEERAKGNILERFSAQQFPDLHSELNLSSLELGDSALYFCASSAAGGEQYFGPGTRLTVT.